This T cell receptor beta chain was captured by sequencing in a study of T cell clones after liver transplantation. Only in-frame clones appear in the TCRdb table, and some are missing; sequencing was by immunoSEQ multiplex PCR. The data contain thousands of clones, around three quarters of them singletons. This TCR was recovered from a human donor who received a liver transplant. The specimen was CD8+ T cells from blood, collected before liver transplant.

The CDR3 protein is CASRSPGTSNNEQFF. The CDR3 nucleotides are TGTGCCAGCAGGTCACCCGGGACTAGTAACAATGAGCAGTTCTTC. The chain carries TRBV11-1 and TRBJ2-1, with TRBD2 identical over 8 bases. CDR1 SGHAT and CDR2 FQDESV come from the germline V gene (reference sequence). The CDR3 is made up of 15 amino acids. V was pared by 6 bases and J by 5 bases, with 9 bases of the junction left unmatched.